What follows is one T cell receptor beta chain and its context. This clonotype was counted a few times. Which antigen it targets is not known. Base-call qualities are not available, and no considerably larger clone is one nucleotide away. CDR3 length: 13 amino acids, cysteine to phenylalanine. Just the 39-base CDR3 DNA is kept, in frame starting at base 1. Taken from the germline V gene, the CDR1 and CDR2 loops are SQVTM and ANQGSEA. Trimming costs V 8 bases and J 2 bases, and their ends lie 15 bases apart. This entry is derived from a study of T-cell reconstitution after alpha-beta-depleted transplantation in children (dated by TCRdb to the mid-2010s). Background on the whole study: Using TCR repertoire profiling, the study followed T-cell immune reconstitution in a quantitative way in children after TCRalphabeta/CD19-depleted allogeneic hematopoietic cell transplantation.

Study-level results and caveats: The apparently early recovery of alphabetaT-cell counts about two months after transplant reportedly depended on only several hundred rapidly expanded clones that came from non-depleted graft cells. Over subsequent months, a decline in hyperexpanded clone frequencies was noted, and after one year, T-cell counts and TCRbeta diversity were mostly ascribed to newly produced T cells. The high TCRbeta diversity at day 60 in some patients was ascribed to recipient T cells and intrathymic progenitors that had survived conditioning.

Library creation used PCR. TCRdb records Illumina HiSeq 2500 as the sequencer. TCR libraries were prepared with molecular barcoding, using unique molecular identifiers to normalize TCRbeta repertoire quantification. TCRdb's own reprocessing of the public reads used fastp at Q25 and MiXCR and kept productive beta chains. Entries that share a CDR3 protein sequence are merged under the most common genes and DNA. The sample has about 78,000 distinct CDR3 sequences on record, 13% to 15% of them singletons. Less than 35% of the sample is held by the ten biggest clonotypes. The treatment or condition label of this sample denotes: allogeneic hematopoietic cell transplantation with graft depleted of TCRalphabeta T cells and CD19 B cells. The transplant recipients were children given TCRalphabeta/CD19-depleted allogeneic hematopoietic cell grafts.

The receptor's source is a male patient under 10 years old who had a stem cell transplant for acute lymphoblastic leukemia, so the T cells may come from the graft donor. Here the sequenced sample was PBMCs, mostly from graft donor cells, taken 180 days after TCRalphabeta/CD19-depleted stem cell transplant. The chain was built from TRBV29-1 and TRBJ1-2; the D gene assignment is ambiguous. CDR3 loop: CSHAETGNYGYTF. The DNA is as follows: TGCAGCCATGCAGAAACGGGCAACTATGGCTACACCTTC.